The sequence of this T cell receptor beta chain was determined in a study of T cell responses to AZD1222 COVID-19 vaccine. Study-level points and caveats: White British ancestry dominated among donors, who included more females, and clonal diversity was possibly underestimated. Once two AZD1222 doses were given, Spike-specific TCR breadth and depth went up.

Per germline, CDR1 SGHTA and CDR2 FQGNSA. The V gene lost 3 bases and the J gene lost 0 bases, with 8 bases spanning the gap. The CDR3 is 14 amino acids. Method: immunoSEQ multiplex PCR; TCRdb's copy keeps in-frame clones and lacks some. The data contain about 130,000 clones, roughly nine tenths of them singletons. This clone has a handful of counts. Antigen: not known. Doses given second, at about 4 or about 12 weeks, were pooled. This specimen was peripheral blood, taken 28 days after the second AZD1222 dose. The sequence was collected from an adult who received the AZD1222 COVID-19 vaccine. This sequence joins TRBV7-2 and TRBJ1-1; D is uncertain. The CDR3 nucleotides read TGTGCCAGCAGCTTCCCACCGATGAACACTGAAGCTTTCTTT. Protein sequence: CASSFPPMNTEAFF. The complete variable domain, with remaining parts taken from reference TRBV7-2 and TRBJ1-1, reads GAGVSQSPSNKVTEKGKDVELRCDPISGHTALYWYRQSLGQGLEFLIYFQGNSAPDKSGLPSDRFSAERTGGSVSTLTIQRTQQEDSAVYLCASSFPPMNTEAFFGQGTRLTVV.